Each of the 20 T cell receptor beta chains below was sequenced from the same sample in a study of monozygotic twins with inflammatory bowel disease. Using the 5' RACE reads, TCRdb records one entry per CDR3 protein without DNA. This sample's clone table lists around 450,000 distinct CDR3 sequences. Material: blood. The receptor set was obtained from a human donor with ulcerative colitis or Crohn's disease, or a healthy co-twin of an affected twin (not recorded which).

V usage is TRBV12-3 or TRBV12-4 and J usage is TRBJ1-5. CDR3 length: 14 amino acids. The CDR3 protein is CASSVTGGNQAQHF.

The chain joins TRBV7-7 to TRBJ2-5; the D gene TCRdb calls, TRBD1, cannot be checked with no DNA. Germline CDR1 and CDR2: SSHAT and FNYEAQ (reference sequence). This CDR3 comprises 16 residues. The CDR3 is CASSLESPGPLETQYF. Filled out from reference TRBV7-7 and TRBJ2-5, the complete variable domain reads GAGVSQSPRYKVTKRGQDVTLRCDPISSHATLYWYQQALGQGPEFLTYFNYEAQPDKSGLPSDRFSAERPEGSISTLTIQRTEQRDSAMYRCASSLESPGPLETQYFGPGTRLLVL.

This chain connects TRBV20-1 to TRBJ2-1; absent DNA, TCRdb's TRBD2 call cannot be checked. The CDR3 spans 14 residues. Germline values: CDR1 DFQATT, CDR2 SNEGSKA (reference sequence). The CDR3 region is CSAATGLAVNEQFF.

The V and J genes are TRBV5-1 and TRBJ1-1; TCRdb proposes TRBD1, but this gene call is untestable without DNA. The CDR3 is 15 amino acids. Germline V gives CDR1 SGHRS, CDR2 YFSETQ. The CDR3 sequence: CASSRQTGSGTEAFF. The variable domain in full, with the rest retrieved from reference TRBV5-1 and TRBJ1-1, is KAGVTQTPRYLIKTRGQQVTLSCSPISGHRSVSWYQQTPGQGLQFLFEYFSETQRNKGNFPGRFSGRQFSNSRSEMNVSTLELGDSALYLCASSRQTGSGTEAFFGQGTRLTVV.

The chain is built from TRBV7-9 and TRBJ1-2; TCRdb calls TRBD1, which cannot be checked without DNA. This CDR3 is 16 amino acids long. Germline assignment: CDR1 SEHNR and CDR2 FQNEAQ (reference sequence). The CDR3 spells CASSSSTGGAWFGYTF.

The chain couples TRBV11-2 to TRBJ2-1; absent DNA, TCRdb's TRBD2 call cannot be checked. The CDR3 consists of 18 residues. CDR1 is SGHAT and CDR2 is FQNNGV in the germline V gene. The chain's CDR3 is CASSLGSGGLRNYNEQFF.

The chain links TRBV20-1 to TRBJ2-3; lacking DNA, the TRBD2 call made by TCRdb goes unchecked. Germline CDR1 DFQATT, CDR2 SNEGSKA (reference sequence). The CDR3 extends over 18 amino acids. The CDR3 loop reads CSAMPDGLAGGAADTQYF.

The genes are TRBV27 and TRBJ1-1; TCRdb indicates TRBD1, and absent DNA this call remains unverified. Germline V gene lookup returns CDR1 MNHEY and CDR2 SMNVEV (reference sequence). The CDR3 is 17 amino acids. The CDR3 is CASWLVQGGRMDTEAFF.

This rearrangement joins TRBV12-3 or TRBV12-4 to TRBJ2-3; TCRdb indicates TRBD1, and absent DNA this call remains unverified. The CDR3 consists of 14 residues. The CDR3 loop reads CASRLTGSLDTQYF.

The chain has TRBV5-1 and TRBJ2-5; TCRdb proposes TRBD1, but this gene call is untestable without DNA. The CDR3 covers 14 residues. Germline CDR1 SGHRS, CDR2 YFSETQ. CDR3 region: CASSLGGQTETQYF.

This chain connects TRBV5-1 to TRBJ2-2; TCRdb outputs TRBD1, but without DNA this stays unchecked. This CDR3 is built from 16 residues. Germline V gives CDR1 SGHRS, CDR2 YFSETQ. The CDR3 loop is CASSLEAGRTTGELFF.

The CDR3 region is CATSPTGGVRETQYF. This chain connects TRBV15 to TRBJ2-5; TCRdb proposes TRBD1, but this gene call is untestable without DNA. Germline CDR1 and CDR2: LNHNV and YYDKDF (reference sequence). This CDR3 comprises 15 residues. The variable domain in full, completed from reference TRBV15 and TRBJ2-5, reads DAMVIQNPRYQVTQFGKPVTLSCSQTLNHNVMYWYQQKSSQAPKLLFHYYDKDFNNEADTPDNFQSRRPNTSFCFLDIRSPGLGDTAMYLCATSPTGGVRETQYFGPGTRLLVL.

This chain joins TRBV5-1 and TRBJ2-6; the TCRdb D gene call, TRBD2, has no DNA to confirm it. This CDR3 region has 14 residues. The germline V gene encodes CDR1 SGHRS and CDR2 YFSETQ. CDR3 sequence: CASSLEGQARVLTF.

The chain links TRBV5-8 to TRBJ2-7. This CDR3 spans 14 amino acids. CDR1 SGHTS and CDR2 YDEGEE come from the germline V gene. The CDR3 sequence is CASSLGFDSGEQYF.

The CDR3 sequence: CSARARANEQFF. The chain has TRBV20-1 and TRBJ2-1; TCRdb reports TRBD1, a call that lacks DNA to check it against. CDR3 size: 12 residues. Germline V gene lookup returns CDR1 DFQATT and CDR2 SNEGSKA (reference sequence).

The chain links TRBV5-1 to TRBJ2-3; the TCRdb D gene call, TRBD2, has no DNA to confirm it. This CDR3 region has 15 residues. Germline loops: CDR1 SGHRS, CDR2 YFSETQ. CDR3 protein: CASSRERGGRDTQYF.

CDR3 amino acids: CASSISGTANSYEQYF. This sequence joins TRBV19 and TRBJ2-7; there is no DNA to check the TCRdb D call of TRBD1. The length of the CDR3 is 16 residues. CDR1 and CDR2 (germline): LNHDA, SQIVND (reference sequence).

This chain connects TRBV5-6 to TRBJ1-1. This CDR3 is 11 amino acids long. Germline V gene sequence: CDR1 SGHDT, CDR2 YYEEEE. CDR3 residues: CASSRSTEAFF.

V and J are TRBV5-1 and TRBJ2-1; TCRdb outputs TRBD2, but without DNA this stays unchecked. Germline V CDR1 and CDR2: SGHRS, YFSETQ. The CDR3 contains 12 residues. The CDR3 spells CASSKRGQGQFF.

The genes are TRBV5-1 and TRBJ2-7. Germline lookup yields CDR1 SGHRS and CDR2 YFSETQ. The CDR3 covers 15 residues. The CDR3 reads CASSLEVGLRNEQYF.